One sample yielded the 10 T cell receptor beta chains listed below, sequenced in a study of PD-L1 blockade in urothelial cancer. Time point: peripheral blood 6 weeks after treatment start. Clones were read by immunoSEQ multiplex PCR, and TCRdb kept only the in-frame ones, dropping some. The sample records 35,000 to 45,000 clones, around four fifths being singletons. Sequencing was performed on PBMCs, taken around atezolizumab (anti-PD-L1) treatment. Receptors originate from a man in his sixties with urothelial cancer.

This clone showed up just a few times. The chain's CDR3 is CASSQVGAESSGNTIYF. DNA of the CDR3: TGCGCCAGCAGCCAAGTGGGAGCGGAGAGCTCTGGAAACACCATATATTTT. This rearrangement joins TRBV4-1 to TRBJ1-3; D remains ambiguous. V was clipped by 1 base and J by 0 bases, with 13 bases between them. The CDR3 has 17 amino acids. The germline V gene has CDR1 MGHRA and CDR2 YSYEKL.

The V call is TRBV5-1, the J call TRBJ2-7, with D possibly matching TRBD1 (5 bases). Germline V CDR1 and CDR2: SGHRS, YFSETQ. V was clipped by 0 bases and J by 4 bases, with 14 bases between them. The CDR3 length is 15 residues. DNA for the CDR3: TGCGCCAGCAGCTTGGCCGGCCAAGGGGCTTACGAGCAGTACTTC. It is translated as CASSLAGQGAYEQYF.

The V and J genes are TRBV30 and TRBJ2-7; TRBD1 might be the D (5 bases). From germline, CDR1 is GTSNPN and CDR2 SVGIG (reference sequence). The CDR3 contains 12 residues. The ends were cut back, 1 base at V and 13 bases at J, with 17 bases in the middle. In nucleotides, the CDR3 is TGTGCCTGGAGTGAGGGGCAGGTCTCTCTCTACTTC. Translating it yields CAWSEGQVSLYF.

The J gene is TRBJ1-5, the V gene TRBV28; maybe TRBD1 (5 bases). V was pared by 10 bases and J by 3 bases, with 13 bases between. This CDR3 spans 13 amino acids. Germline lookup yields CDR1 MDHEN and CDR2 SYDVKM. CDR3 nucleotides: TGTGCCATCCAGGGAAGGAACAATCAGCCCCAGCATTTT. Its translation is CAIQGRNNQPQHF.

The rearrangement joins TRBV28 to TRBJ2-7, with D uncertain. The CDR3 is 11 residues long. Germline CDR1 and CDR2: MDHEN and SYDVKM. Trimming stripped 5 bases from V and 4 bases from J, with 6 bases between. The CDR3: CASSVEYEQYF. The CDR3 DNA reads TGTGCCAGCAGTGTGGAGTACGAGCAGTACTTC.

This chain uses TRBV11-2 with TRBJ1-2, with D perhaps TRBD1 (6 bases). Germline V gives CDR1 SGHAT, CDR2 FQNNGV. The CDR3 runs to 15 residues. V was clipped by 4 bases and J by 4 bases, with 16 bases between them. The CDR3 DNA reads TGTGCCAGCAGCTCTACGGACAGTACCGCCTATGGCTACACCTTC. This encodes CASSSTDSTAYGYTF.

V is TRBV28 and J is TRBJ1-1; weak D call: TRBD1 (5 bases). CDR1 MDHEN and CDR2 SYDVKM come from the germline V gene. This CDR3 is 14 amino acids long. Trimming left V 5 bases short and J 6 bases short, with 16 bases between. CDR3 protein: CASSPLQGLPEAFF. DNA of the CDR3: TGTGCCAGCAGTCCCCTCCAGGGTCTCCCTGAAGCTTTCTTT.

The chain combines TRBV6-5 with TRBJ2-7, with 8 bases that match TRBD1. CDR1 and CDR2 (germline): MNHEY, SVGAGI. V dropped 6 bases and J dropped 1; count of bases not matched to a gene: 2. The CDR3 runs 13 residues. Here the CDR3 reads CASSQGASYEQYF. CDR3 DNA: TGTGCCAGCAGCCAGGGGGCTTCCTACGAGCAGTACTTC.

The CDR3: CASSPWGERSSNYGYTF. DNA for the CDR3: TGTGCCAGCAGCCCTTGGGGGGAAAGATCGAGCAACTATGGCTACACCTTC. The chain couples TRBV7-6 to TRBJ1-2; D is possibly TRBD1 (5 bases). CDR3 length: 17 amino acids. Germline loops: CDR1 SGHVS, CDR2 FNYEAQ. Trimming removed 5 bases from V and 2 bases from J, with 21 bases in between.

This clone was detected a few times. The rearrangement links TRBV14 to TRBJ1-1; tentatively, D is TRBD1 (5 bases). Per the germline V gene, CDR1 is SGHDN and CDR2 is FVKESK. V dropped 1 base and J dropped 8 bases, with 20 bases sitting between them. The CDR3 is 16 amino acids. CDR3 protein: CASSQVVDYLGGEAFF. CDR3 DNA sequence: TGTGCCAGCAGCCAAGTCGTGGATTACTTGGGGGGGGAAGCTTTCTTT.